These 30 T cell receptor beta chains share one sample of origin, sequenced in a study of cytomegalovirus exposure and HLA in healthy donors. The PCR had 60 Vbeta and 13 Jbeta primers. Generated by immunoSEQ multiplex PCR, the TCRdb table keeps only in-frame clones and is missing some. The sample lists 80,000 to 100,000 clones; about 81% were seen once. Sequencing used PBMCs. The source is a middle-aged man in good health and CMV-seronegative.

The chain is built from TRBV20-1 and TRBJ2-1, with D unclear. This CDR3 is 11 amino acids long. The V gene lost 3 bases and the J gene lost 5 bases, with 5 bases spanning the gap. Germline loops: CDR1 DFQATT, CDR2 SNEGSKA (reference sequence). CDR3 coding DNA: TGCAGTGCTAGGGGCCACAATGAGCAGTTCTTC. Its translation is CSARGHNEQFF.

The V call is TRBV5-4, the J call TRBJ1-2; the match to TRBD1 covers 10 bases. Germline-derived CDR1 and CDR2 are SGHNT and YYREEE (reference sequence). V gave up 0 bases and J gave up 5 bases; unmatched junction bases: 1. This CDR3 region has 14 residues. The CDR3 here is CASSLGDRGYGYTF. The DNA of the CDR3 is TGTGCCAGCAGCTTGGGGGACAGGGGATATGGCTACACCTTC.

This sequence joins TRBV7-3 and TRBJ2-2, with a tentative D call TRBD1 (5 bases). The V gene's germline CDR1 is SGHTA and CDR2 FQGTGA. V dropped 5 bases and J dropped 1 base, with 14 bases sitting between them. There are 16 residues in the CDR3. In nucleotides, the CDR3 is TGTGCCAGCAGCCTCACCGGACAACTGAACACCGGGGAGCTGTTTTTT. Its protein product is CASSLTGQLNTGELFF.

For the CDR3, the DNA is TGTGCCATCAGTGAAAAGGTCGGAGGAGAGACCCAGTACTTC. It is translated as CAISEKVGGETQYF. V gene TRBV10-3 combines with J gene TRBJ2-5, with D perhaps TRBD2 (5 bases). Germline CDR1 reads ENHRY; CDR2 reads SYGVKD. CDR3 length: 14 residues. V was trimmed by 3 bases and J by 4 bases, leaving 12 bases between them.

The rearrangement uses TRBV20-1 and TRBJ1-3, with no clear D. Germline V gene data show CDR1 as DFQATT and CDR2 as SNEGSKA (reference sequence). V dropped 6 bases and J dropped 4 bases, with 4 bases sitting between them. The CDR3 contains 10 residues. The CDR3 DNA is TGCAGTGCCGTCGGAAACACCATATATTTT. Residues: CSAVGNTIYF.

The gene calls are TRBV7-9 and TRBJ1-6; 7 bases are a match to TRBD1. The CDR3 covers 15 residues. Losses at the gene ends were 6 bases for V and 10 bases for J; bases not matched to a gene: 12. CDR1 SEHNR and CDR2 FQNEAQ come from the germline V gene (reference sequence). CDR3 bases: TGTGCCAGCAGTCGGAGGGACAGTGATTTCTCACCCCTCCACTTT. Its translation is CASSRRDSDFSPLHF.

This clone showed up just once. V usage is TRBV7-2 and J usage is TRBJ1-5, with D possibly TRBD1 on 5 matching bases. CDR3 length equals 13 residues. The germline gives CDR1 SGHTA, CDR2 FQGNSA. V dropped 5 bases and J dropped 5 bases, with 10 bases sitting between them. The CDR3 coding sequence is TGTGCCAGCAGCCGGACGGGGGATCAGCCCCAGCATTTT. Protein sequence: CASSRTGDQPQHF.

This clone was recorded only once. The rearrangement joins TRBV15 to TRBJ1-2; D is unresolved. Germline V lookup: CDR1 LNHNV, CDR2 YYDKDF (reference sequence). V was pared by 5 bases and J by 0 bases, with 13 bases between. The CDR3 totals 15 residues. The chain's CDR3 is CATSDRREANYGYTF. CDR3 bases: TGTGCCACCAGCGACCGCCGGGAAGCTAACTATGGCTACACCTTC.

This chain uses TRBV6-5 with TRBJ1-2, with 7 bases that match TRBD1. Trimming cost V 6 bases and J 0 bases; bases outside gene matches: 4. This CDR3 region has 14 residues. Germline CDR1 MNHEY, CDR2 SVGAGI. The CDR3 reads CASREGTANYGYTF. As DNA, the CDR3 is TGTGCCAGCAGGGAGGGGACAGCTAACTATGGCTACACCTTC.

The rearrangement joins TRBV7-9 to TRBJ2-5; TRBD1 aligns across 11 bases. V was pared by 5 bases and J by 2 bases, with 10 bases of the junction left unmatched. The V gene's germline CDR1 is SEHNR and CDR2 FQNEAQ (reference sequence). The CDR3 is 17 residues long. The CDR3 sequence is CASSRADGTGGQETQYF. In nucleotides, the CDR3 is TGTGCCAGCAGCCGAGCTGACGGGACAGGGGGTCAAGAGACCCAGTACTTC.

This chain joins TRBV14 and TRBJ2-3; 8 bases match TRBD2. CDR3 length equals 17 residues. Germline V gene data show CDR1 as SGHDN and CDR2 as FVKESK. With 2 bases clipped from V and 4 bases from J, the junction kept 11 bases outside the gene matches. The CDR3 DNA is TGTGCCAGCAGCCAACGGACTAGCTCCTTTAGTGCAGATACGCAGTATTTT. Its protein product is CASSQRTSSFSADTQYF.

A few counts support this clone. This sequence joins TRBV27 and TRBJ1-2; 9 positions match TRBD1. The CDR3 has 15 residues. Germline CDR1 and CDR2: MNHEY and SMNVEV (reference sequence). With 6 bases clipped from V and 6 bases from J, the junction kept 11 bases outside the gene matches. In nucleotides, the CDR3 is TGTGCCAGCAGCAACGACCGACAGGGGGTTGATGGCTACACCTTC. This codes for CASSNDRQGVDGYTF.

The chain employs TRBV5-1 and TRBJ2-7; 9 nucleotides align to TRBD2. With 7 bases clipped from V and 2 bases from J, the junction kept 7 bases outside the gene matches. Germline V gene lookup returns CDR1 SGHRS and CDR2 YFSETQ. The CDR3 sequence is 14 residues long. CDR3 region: CASASGAPTYEQYF. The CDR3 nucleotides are TGCGCCAGCGCTAGCGGGGCTCCAACCTACGAGCAGTACTTC.

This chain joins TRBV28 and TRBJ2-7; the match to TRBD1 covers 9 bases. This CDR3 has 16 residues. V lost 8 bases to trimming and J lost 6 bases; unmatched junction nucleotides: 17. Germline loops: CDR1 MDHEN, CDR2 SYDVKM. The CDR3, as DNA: TGTGCCAGCGAGACTTTGGGACAGGGATTTGGGCGCGAGCAGTACTTC. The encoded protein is CASETLGQGFGREQYF.

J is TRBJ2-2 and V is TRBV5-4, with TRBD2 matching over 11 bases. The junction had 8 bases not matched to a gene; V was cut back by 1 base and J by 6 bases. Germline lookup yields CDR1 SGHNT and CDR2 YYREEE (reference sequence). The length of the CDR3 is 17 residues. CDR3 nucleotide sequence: TGTGCCAGCAGCTTGAGCGTAGCGGGGGGGCTGGCCGGGGAGCTGTTTTTT. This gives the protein CASSLSVAGGLAGELFF.

CDR3 sequence: CASSEPSRAGAKLFF. For the CDR3, the DNA is TGTGCCAGCAGTGAACCTTCAAGGGCGGGTGCAAAACTGTTTTTT. The rearrangement joins TRBV2 to TRBJ1-4; D gene unclear. The ends were cut back, 2 bases at V and 10 bases at J, with 17 bases in the middle. Looked up from germline, CDR1 is SNHLY and CDR2 is FYNNEI. CDR3 length equals 15 residues.

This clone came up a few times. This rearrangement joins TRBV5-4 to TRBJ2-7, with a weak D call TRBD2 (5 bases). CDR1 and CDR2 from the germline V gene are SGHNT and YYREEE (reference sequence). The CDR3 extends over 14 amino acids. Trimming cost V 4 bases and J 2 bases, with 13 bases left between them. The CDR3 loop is CASSGRGTAYEQYF. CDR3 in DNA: TGTGCCAGCAGCGGCCGGGGTACCGCCTACGAGCAGTACTTC. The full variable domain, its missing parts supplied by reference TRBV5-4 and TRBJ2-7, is ETGVTQSPTHLIKTRGQQVTLRCSSQSGHNTVSWYQQALGQGPQFIFQYYREEENGRGNFPPRFSGLQFPNYSSELNVNALELDDSALYLCASSGRGTAYEQYFGPGTRLTVT.

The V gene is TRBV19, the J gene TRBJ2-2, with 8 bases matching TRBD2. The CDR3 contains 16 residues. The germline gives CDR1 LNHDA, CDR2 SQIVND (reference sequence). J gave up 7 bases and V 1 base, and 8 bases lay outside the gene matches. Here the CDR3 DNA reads TGTGCCAGTAGTATAGCTAGGCGGGGGGTCGGCGGGGAGCTGTTTTTT. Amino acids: CASSIARRGVGGELFF.

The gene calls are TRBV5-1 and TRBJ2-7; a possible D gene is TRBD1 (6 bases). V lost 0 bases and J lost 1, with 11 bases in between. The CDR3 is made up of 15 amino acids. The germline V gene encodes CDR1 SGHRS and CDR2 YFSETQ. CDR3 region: CASSLVGAPSYEQYF. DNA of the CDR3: TGCGCCAGCAGCTTGGTGGGGGCCCCATCCTACGAGCAGTACTTC.

The CDR3 reads CASSPDRGLSSGELFF. In nucleotides, the CDR3 is TGTGCCAGCAGCCCGGACAGGGGGCTATCATCCGGGGAGCTGTTTTTT. The V gene is TRBV5-4, the J gene TRBJ2-2; 11 bases fit TRBD1. The germline V gene encodes CDR1 SGHNT and CDR2 YYREEE (reference sequence). The V gene end was trimmed by 4 bases and the J gene end by 6 bases; junction bases not matched to a gene: 8. The CDR3 is made up of 16 amino acids.

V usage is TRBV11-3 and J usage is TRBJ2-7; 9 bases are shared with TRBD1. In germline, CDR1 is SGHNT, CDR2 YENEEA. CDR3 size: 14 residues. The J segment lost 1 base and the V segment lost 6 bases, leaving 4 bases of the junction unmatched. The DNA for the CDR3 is TGTGCCAGCAGTTCCGGGACAGGGTCCTACGAGCAGTACTTC. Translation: CASSSGTGSYEQYF.

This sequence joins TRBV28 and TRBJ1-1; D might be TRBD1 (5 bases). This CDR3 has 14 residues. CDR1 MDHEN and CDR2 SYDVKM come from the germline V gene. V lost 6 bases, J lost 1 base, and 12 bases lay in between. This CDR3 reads CASRFRGGNTEAFF. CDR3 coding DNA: TGTGCCAGCAGGTTCCGCGGGGGGAACACTGAAGCTTTCTTT.

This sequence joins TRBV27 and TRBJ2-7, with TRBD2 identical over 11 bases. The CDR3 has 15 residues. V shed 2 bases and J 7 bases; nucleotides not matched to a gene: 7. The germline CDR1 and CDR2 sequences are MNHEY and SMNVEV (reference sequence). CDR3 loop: CASSLASGGRGEQYF. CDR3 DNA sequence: TGTGCCAGCAGTTTAGCTAGCGGGGGGCGCGGGGAGCAGTACTTC.

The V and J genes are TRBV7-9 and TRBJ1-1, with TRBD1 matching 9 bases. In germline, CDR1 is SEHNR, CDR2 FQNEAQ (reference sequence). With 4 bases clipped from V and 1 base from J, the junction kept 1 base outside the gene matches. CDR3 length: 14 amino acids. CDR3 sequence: CASSWTGENTEAFF. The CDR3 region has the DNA TGTGCCAGCAGCTGGACAGGGGAGAACACTGAAGCTTTCTTT.

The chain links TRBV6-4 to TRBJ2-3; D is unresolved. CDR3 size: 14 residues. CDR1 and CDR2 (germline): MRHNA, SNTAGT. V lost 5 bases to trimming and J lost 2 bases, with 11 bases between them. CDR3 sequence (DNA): TGTGCCAGCAGTTTGGGCCCGGACACAGATACGCAGTATTTT. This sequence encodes CASSLGPDTDTQYF.

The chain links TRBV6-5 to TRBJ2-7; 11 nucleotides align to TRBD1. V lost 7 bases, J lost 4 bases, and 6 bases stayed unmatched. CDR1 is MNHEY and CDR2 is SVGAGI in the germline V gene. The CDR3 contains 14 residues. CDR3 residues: CASTADRGRYEQYF. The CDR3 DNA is TGTGCCAGCACCGCGGACAGGGGGCGGTACGAGCAGTACTTC.

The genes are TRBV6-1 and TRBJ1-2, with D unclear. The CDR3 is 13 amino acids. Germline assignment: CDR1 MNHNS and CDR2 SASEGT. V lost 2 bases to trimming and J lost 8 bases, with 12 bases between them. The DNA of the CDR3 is TGTGCCAGCAGTGAAACCGGGGTTGGCGGCTACACCTTC. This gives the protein CASSETGVGGYTF.

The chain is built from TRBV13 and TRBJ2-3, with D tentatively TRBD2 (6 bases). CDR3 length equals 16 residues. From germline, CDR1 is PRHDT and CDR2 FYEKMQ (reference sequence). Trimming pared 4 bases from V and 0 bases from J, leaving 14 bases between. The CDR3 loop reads CASSSLLGGSTDTQYF. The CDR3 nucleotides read TGTGCCAGCAGCTCCCTCTTGGGGGGTAGCACAGATACGCAGTATTTT.

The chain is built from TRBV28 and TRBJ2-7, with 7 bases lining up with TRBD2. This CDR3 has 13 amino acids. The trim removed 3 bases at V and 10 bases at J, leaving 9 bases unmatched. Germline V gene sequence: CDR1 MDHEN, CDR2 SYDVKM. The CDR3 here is CASSLVHAGEQYF. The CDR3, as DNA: TGTGCCAGCAGTTTGGTTCACGCGGGAGAACAGTACTTC.

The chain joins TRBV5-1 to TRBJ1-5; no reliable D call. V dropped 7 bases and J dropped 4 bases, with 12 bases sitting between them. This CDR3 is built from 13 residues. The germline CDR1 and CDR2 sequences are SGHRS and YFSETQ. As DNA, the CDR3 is TGCGCCAGCGCCAGCGTGCCGAATCAGCCCCAGCATTTT. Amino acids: CASASVPNQPQHF.